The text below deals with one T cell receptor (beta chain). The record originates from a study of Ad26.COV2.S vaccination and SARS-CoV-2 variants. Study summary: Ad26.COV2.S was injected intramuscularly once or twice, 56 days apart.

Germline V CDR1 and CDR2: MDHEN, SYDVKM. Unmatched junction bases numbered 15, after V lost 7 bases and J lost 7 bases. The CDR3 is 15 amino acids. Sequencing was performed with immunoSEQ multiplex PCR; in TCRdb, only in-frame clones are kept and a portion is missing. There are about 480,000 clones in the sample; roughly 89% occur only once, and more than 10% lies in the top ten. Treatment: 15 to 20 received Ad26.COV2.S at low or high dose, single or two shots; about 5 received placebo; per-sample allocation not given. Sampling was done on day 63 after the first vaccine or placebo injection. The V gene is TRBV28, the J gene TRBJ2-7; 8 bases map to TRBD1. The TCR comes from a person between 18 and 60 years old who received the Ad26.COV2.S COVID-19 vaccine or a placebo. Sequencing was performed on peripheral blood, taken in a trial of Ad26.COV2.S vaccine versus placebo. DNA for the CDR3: TGTGCCAGCACCTCCCCCGGGCAGGGGGCGGGGGAGCAGTACTTC. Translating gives CASTSPGQGAGEQYF.